This T cell receptor (beta chain) is drawn from a study of CD8 T cells in Susac syndrome. In germline, CDR1 is DFQATT, CDR2 SNEGSKA (reference sequence). The CDR3 has 13 residues. Trimming left V 3 bases short and J 5 bases short, with 11 bases between. With random hexamers, roughly 0.5 to 1 ug RNA was reverse transcribed. TCRdb ran MiXCR on the immunoSEQ multiplex PCR reads and lists one entry per CDR3 protein. The table shows under 350,000 distinct CDR3 sequences, with under 95% occurring only once. Negative isolation was used for CD8+ and CD4+ T cells, and FACS enrichment was applied to TEMRA cells.

Sequenced input: CD4+ T cells from PBMCs. This TCR came from a human donor with multiple sclerosis. The chain couples TRBV20-1 to TRBJ2-1; D not certain. CDR3 in DNA: TGCAGTGCTAGTCCGAGGTCCAACAATGAGCAGTTCTTC. As protein: CSASPRSNNEQFF.